Listed here is a single T cell receptor (beta chain). What it binds is not known. The V and J ends lost 1 base and 4 bases, in that order; junction bases with no gene match: 5. This CDR3 contains 16 residues. Germline lookup yields CDR1 SGHVS and CDR2 FNYEAQ. The sample comes from a study of OX40 agonist ivuxolimab in advanced cancers. Broader study findings: Among patients with partial responses at 0.1-3.0 mg/kg, clonal expansion was among the lowest.

Produced via immunoSEQ multiplex PCR; TCRdb's table is partial and in-frame only. The sample holds tens of thousands of clones, 85% seen once. This TCR derives from an adult with an advanced solid tumor such as melanoma, head and neck, liver or kidney cancer. This rearrangement joins TRBV7-6 to TRBJ2-2, with 8 positions matching TRBD1. The sequences come from CD4+ or CD8+ T cells sorted from blood, collected in a trial of the OX40 agonist ivuxolimab. DNA for the CDR3: TGTGCCAGCAGCTTAGGACAGGGGAGTTTCACCGGGGAGCTGTTTTTT. It encodes CASSLGQGSFTGELFF. The variable domain in full, with the rest retrieved from reference TRBV7-6 and TRBJ2-2, is GAGVSQSPRYKVTKRGQDVALRCDPISGHVSLYWYRQALGQGPEFLTYFNYEAQQDKSGLPNDRFSAERPEGSISTLTIQRTEQRDSAMYRCASSLGQGSFTGELFFGEGSRLTVL.